This TCR beta chain is from a study of OX40 agonist ivuxolimab in advanced cancers. Study background: The study treated patients with ivuxolimab, an agonistic anti-OX40 (CD134) antibody. General study points: Researchers report that CD8+ T cells had, on average, more expanded clones than CD4+.

Systemic immunosuppression or a history of autoimmune disease excluded patients. Some clones are missing from TCRdb's copy, which holds only in-frame ones; the method was immunoSEQ multiplex PCR. This table has over 80,000 clones, roughly 80% appearing once. Of note for this clone: Its antigen remains unidentified.

Germline assignment: CDR1 SGHDN and CDR2 FVKESK. The germline V and J ends were trimmed by 0 bases and 1 base, with 9 bases remaining between them. The length of the CDR3 is 15 residues. This clonotype was sampled from an adult with an advanced solid tumor such as melanoma, head and neck, liver or kidney cancer. This specimen was CD4+ or CD8+ T cells sorted from blood, taken in a trial of the OX40 agonist ivuxolimab. The gene calls are TRBV14 and TRBJ2-5; D not certain. This CDR3 reads CASSQDWARQETQYF. CDR3 coding DNA: TGTGCCAGCAGCCAAGATTGGGCACGCCAAGAGACCCAGTACTTC.